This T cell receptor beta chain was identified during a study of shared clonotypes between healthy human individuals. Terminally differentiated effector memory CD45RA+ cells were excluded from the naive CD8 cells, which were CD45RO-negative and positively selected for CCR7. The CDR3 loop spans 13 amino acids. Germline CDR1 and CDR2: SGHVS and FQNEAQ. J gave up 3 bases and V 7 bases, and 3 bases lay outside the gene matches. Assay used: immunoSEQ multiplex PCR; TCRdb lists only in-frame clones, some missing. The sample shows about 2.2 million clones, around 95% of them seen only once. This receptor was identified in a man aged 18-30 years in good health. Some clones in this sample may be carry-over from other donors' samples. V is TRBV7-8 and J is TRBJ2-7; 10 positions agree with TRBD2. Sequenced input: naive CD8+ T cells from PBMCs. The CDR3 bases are TGTGCCAGCACGGCTAGCGGGAGCTACGAGCAGTACTTC. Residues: CASTASGSYEQYF. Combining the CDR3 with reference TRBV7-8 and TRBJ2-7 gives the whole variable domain GAGVSQSPRYKVAKRGQDVALRCDPISGHVSLFWYQQALGQGPEFLTYFQNEAQLDKSGLPSDRFFAERPEGSVSTLKIQRTQQEDSAVYLCASTASGSYEQYFGPGTRLTVT.